The sequence of this T cell receptor (beta chain) was determined in a study of cytomegalovirus exposure and HLA in healthy donors. Notes on the study in general: Available immune exposure information covered CMV serostatus only. HLA restriction was apparent for most CMV-associated TCR beta chains in a later analysis. A missense variant in DCLRE1C was later tied to TCR beta V- and J-gene trimming.

V lost 4 bases to trimming and J lost 4 bases, with 13 bases between them. Germline V gene sequence: CDR1 SEHNR, CDR2 FQNEAQ (reference sequence). This CDR3 region has 15 residues. Worth noting for this clone: Antigen: not known.

PCR amplification relied on 60 Vbeta primers (plus 13 Jbeta primers). Sequenced by immunoSEQ multiplex PCR; TCRdb stores in-frame clones only, minus some. The table shows under 150,000 clones, with approximately 68% occurring only once. The sequenced sample was PBMCs. The source is a man aged 55 to 70 in good health and CMV-seronegative. The rearrangement links TRBV7-9 to TRBJ1-4; D not resolved. The CDR3 DNA reads TGTGCCAGCAGCTGGAACGCGGGAAATAATGAAAAACTGTTTTTT. Translation gives CASSWNAGNNEKLFF.